This TCR beta chain was recovered during a study of CD8 T cells in Susac syndrome. Points from the study as a whole: The CD4+ T cell repertoires of Susac syndrome were found to show no clonal expansion.

In regard to this clonotype: What it binds is unknown.

With random hexamers, reverse transcription was performed on roughly 0.5 to 1 ug of RNA. The TCR beta CDR3 was amplified by immunoSEQ multiplex PCR across 54 Vbeta, 13 Jbeta. MiXCR, run by TCRdb on the immunoSEQ multiplex PCR reads, gives a single entry per CDR3 protein. The sample has roughly 150,000 distinct CDR3 sequences, 90% to 97% seen once. While CD8+ and CD4+ T cells were isolated negatively, TEMRA cells were enriched by FACS. This CDR3 spans 16 amino acids. Germline CDR1 and CDR2: MGHRA and YSYEKL. Trimming pared 1 base from V and 4 bases from J, leaving 14 bases between. Sequencing used CD4+ T cells from PBMCs. This clonotype originated in a human donor with Susac syndrome. V is TRBV4-1 and J is TRBJ2-1; weak D call: TRBD1 (6 bases). The CDR3 reads CASSQVQGSGYNEQFF. The CDR3 DNA is TGCGCCAGCAGCCAAGTCCAGGGGTCGGGGTACAATGAGCAGTTCTTC.